What follows is one T cell receptor (beta chain) and its context. Germline CDR1 ENHRY, CDR2 SYGVKD. The CDR3 is 17 residues long. V dropped 6 bases and J dropped 1; count of bases not matched to a gene: 7. The source of the sample is a study of blood T cell repertoires in COVID-19. Study in general: Acute and convalescent COVID-19 samples came from the United States, Italy and Spain. From T cells, B-cell-depleted T cells, or PBMCs came the material, which was cDNA or gDNA.

Sequencing used immunoSEQ multiplex PCR; TCRdb keeps in-frame clones, though not all of them. The sample includes over 450,000 clones, about 89% of them seen just once. One Seattle source followed patients from active infection through their disease course. The rearrangement uses TRBV10-3 and TRBJ2-3; 13 nucleotides line up with TRBD2. Material for sequencing was peripheral blood. This sequence originates from a woman between 45 and 65 years old with COVID-19, enrolled during active disease. In DNA form, the CDR3 reads TGTGCCATCAGGAAAAGACTAGCGGGGGGTGGCACAGATACGCAGTATTTT. This encodes CAIRKRLAGGGTDTQYF.